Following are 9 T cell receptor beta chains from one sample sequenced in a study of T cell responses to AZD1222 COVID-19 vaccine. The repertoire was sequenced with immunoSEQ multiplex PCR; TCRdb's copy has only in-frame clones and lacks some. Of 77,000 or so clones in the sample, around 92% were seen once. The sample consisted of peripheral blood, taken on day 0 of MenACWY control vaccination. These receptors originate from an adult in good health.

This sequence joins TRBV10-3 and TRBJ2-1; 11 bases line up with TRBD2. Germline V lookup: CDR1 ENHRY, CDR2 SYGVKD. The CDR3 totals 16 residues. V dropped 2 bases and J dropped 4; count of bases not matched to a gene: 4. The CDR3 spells CAISELGTSGYNEQFF. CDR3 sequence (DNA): TGTGCCATCAGTGAGCTTGGGACTAGCGGTTACAATGAGCAGTTCTTC.

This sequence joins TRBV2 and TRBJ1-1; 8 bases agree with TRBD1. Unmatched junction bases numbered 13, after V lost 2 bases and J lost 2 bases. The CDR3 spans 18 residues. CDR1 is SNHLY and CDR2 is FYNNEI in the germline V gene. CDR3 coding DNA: TGTGCCAGCAGTGAAAATCCGACAGGGGCATGGGGAAACACTGAAGCTTTCTTT. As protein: CASSENPTGAWGNTEAFF.

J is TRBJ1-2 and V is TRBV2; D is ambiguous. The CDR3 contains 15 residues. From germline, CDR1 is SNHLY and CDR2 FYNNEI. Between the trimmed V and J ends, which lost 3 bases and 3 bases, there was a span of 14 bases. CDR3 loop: CASSENPGGHYGYTF. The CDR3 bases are TGTGCCAGCAGTGAGAACCCGGGAGGACACTATGGCTACACCTTC. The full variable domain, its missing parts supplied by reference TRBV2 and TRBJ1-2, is EPEVTQTPSHQVTQMGQEVILRCVPISNHLYFYWYRQILGQKVEFLVSFYNNEISEKSEIFDDQFSVERPDGSNFTLKIRSTKLEDSAMYFCASSENPGGHYGYTFGSGTRLTVV.

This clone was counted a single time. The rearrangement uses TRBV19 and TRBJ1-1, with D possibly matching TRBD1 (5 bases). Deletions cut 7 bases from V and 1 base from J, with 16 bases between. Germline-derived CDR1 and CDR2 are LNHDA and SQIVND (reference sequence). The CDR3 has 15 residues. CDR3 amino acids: CASTQSGGPNTEAFF. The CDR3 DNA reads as TGTGCCAGTACTCAGAGTGGGGGACCGAACACTGAAGCTTTCTTT.

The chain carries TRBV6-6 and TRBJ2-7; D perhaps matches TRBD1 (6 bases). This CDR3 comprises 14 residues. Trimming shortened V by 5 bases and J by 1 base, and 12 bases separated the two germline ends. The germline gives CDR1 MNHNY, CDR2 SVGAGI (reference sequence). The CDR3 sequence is CASSTGTPSYEQYF. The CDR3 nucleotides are TGTGCCAGCAGTACGGGGACACCTTCCTACGAGCAGTACTTC.

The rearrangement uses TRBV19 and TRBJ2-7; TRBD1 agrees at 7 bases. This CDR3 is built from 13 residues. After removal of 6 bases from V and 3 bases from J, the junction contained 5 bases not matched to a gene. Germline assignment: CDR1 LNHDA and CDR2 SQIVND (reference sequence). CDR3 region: CASSPGQLYEQYF. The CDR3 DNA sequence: TGTGCCAGTAGCCCGGGACAGCTCTACGAGCAGTACTTC.

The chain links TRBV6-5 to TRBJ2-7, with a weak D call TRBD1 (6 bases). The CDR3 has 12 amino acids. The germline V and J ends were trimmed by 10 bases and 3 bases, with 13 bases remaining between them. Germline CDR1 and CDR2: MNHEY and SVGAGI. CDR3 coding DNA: TGTGCCACACGGAACAGGGACTACGAGCAGTACTTC. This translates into CATRNRDYEQYF.

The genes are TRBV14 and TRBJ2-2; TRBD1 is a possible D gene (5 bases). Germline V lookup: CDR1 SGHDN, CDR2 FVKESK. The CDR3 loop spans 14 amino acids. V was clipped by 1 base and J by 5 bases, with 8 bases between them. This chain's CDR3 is CASSQVQETGELFF. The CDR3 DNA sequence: TGTGCCAGCAGCCAAGTACAGGAGACCGGGGAGCTGTTTTTT.

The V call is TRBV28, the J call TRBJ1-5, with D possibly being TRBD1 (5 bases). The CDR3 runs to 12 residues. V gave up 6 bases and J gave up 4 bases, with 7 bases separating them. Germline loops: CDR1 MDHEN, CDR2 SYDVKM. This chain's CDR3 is CASSGGNQPQHF. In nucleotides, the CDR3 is TGTGCCAGCAGCGGGGGGAATCAGCCCCAGCATTTT.